This T cell receptor beta chain appears in the sequencing data of a study of OX40 agonist ivuxolimab in advanced cancers. For the study in its entirety: Ivuxolimab was an agonistic, fully human IgG2 monoclonal antibody directed against OX40 (CD134), a costimulatory receptor. The paper covers the monotherapy dose-escalation part of the phase I ivuxolimab trial, which included N of about 50 patients. Of the 50 to 55 dose-escalation patients, hepatocellular carcinoma was present in approximately 20, melanoma in roughly 15, renal cell carcinoma in 9 and head and neck cancer in 9. Patients were allowed to have had prior anti-PD-1, anti-PD-L1 or anti-CTLA-4 therapy, and approximately 43% of the dose-escalation patients had previously received checkpoint inhibitors. Three dose-escalation patients achieved partial responses, one with hepatocellular carcinoma and two with cutaneous melanoma. A male proportion of almost 85% and a mean age of about 60 years, ranging from 23 to 79, were recorded for the dose-escalation cohort. Peripheral TCRbeta sequencing was intended to test whether TCR sequence diversity was altered and clonal T-cell expansion was caused by ivuxolimab. Intravenous ivuxolimab was administered to patients every 2 weeks at six dose levels: 0.01, 0.1, 0.3, 1.5, 3 and 10 mg/kg. Overall results and qualifications from the work: At doses from 0.1 to 3.0 mg/kg, clonal expansion was seen in both CD4+ and CD8+ blood T cells between baseline and week 6. After ivuxolimab, more expanded clones were found on average in CD8+ T cells than in CD4+ T cells. Partial responders in the 0.1-3.0 mg/kg groups had among the lowest normalized peripheral clonal expansion, especially among CD8+ T cells. Low levels of normalized T-cell clonal expansion were also seen in some patients who did not respond. The antigen specificity of the peripheral T cells that underwent clonal expansion was not determined.

Worth noting for this clone: Which antigen it targets is not known. One base away there is no much larger clone; base qualities are not given.

Patients with autoimmune disease history or receiving systemic immunosuppression were excluded from the trial. Peripheral blood for TCR sequencing was collected from all dose cohorts at baseline, on cycle 4 day 1, and on cycle 7 day 1. Samples came from an open-label, multicenter, first-in-human phase I dose-escalation trial of ivuxolimab. The trial enrolled adults with locally advanced or metastatic head and neck squamous cell, hepatocellular, melanoma or renal cell carcinoma. CD4+ and CD8+ T cells were sorted separately from peripheral blood before TCR sequencing. Trimming costs V 10 bases and J 0 bases, and their ends lie 11 bases apart. Measured from the cysteine to the phenylalanine, the CDR3 is 13 residues long. The retained sequence is limited to the CDR3, 39 bases, with the frame set at the first base. For CDR1 and CDR2, the germline V gene lists ENHRY and SYGVKD. Genomic DNA was isolated from the sorted cells so that the TCRbeta CDR3 region could be sequenced. TCRbeta CDR3 regions were sequenced using the immunoSEQ Assay. Entries here come from immuneACCESS through TCRdb and include only in-frame sequences with V and J called. Some clones fail to appear in such tables; in the studies checked, an unresolved V gene covers under half of the shortfall, and the cause of the remainder is unknown. The sample profile shows tens of thousands of clones; 89% of them were found once. 0.38% of the sample is held by the ten biggest clonotypes.

The sequence is built from TRBV10-3 and TRBJ2-3; TRBD1 is possibly the D segment (6 matching bases). The receptor comes from an adult with an advanced solid tumor such as melanoma, head and neck, liver or kidney cancer. This sample comprised CD4+ or CD8+ T cells sorted from blood, obtained in a trial of the OX40 agonist ivuxolimab. CDR3 protein: CASRDTSTDTQYF. At the DNA level, the sequence is TGTGCCAGCCGGGACACCAGCACAGATACGCAGTATTTT.